These 5 T cell receptor beta chains originate from one sample sequenced in a study of tumor and adjacent non-tumor tissue in lung cancer. No cell sorting was done before RNA was extracted from the tissue. TCRbeta libraries were built with three rounds of nested PCR, modified from ARM-PCR. TCRdb processed the multiplex PCR reads anew with MiXCR; each CDR3 protein has one entry. The sample contains about 76,000 distinct CDR3 sequences, nearly 70% of which appear only once. Sequenced sample: lung tumor tissue. Receptor source: a woman aged 70-85 years with non-small cell lung cancer.

In this sample, this clonotype turned up a few times. The chain employs TRBV19 and TRBJ1-1, with D possibly matching TRBD1 (5 bases). The CDR3 length is 14 residues. V gave up 2 bases and J gave up 0 bases, with 7 bases separating them. Looked up from germline, CDR1 is LNHDA and CDR2 is SQIVND (reference sequence). The CDR3: CASSIQGLNTEAFF. CDR3 DNA sequence: TGTGCCAGTAGTATACAGGGTTTGAACACTGAAGCTTTCTTT.

A word on this clonotype: A much larger clone differs from this one at a single base, so this may be a read error. This chain links TRBV12-3 or TRBV12-4 with TRBJ1-2; 7 bases map to TRBD1. This CDR3 has 12 amino acids. The DNA for the CDR3 is TGTGTCAGCAGTTTAGGACAGGCTGGCTACACCTTC. Protein product: CVSSLGQAGYTF.

A note on this clonotype: Mismatch with germline at one junction end may stem from a read error. The V call is TRBV10-1, the J call TRBJ2-3; possible D gene TRBD2, 6 bases. This CDR3 is built from 18 residues. Germline V lookup: CDR1 WNHNN, CDR2 SYGVQD (reference sequence). The CDR3 DNA reads TGCGCAAGCAGTGAGAGAGGACTAACGGAGGATAGCACAGATACGCAGTATTTT. This translates into CASSERGLTEDSTDTQYF.

A word on this clonotype: An end of the junction differs from the germline gene, which may be a read error. This rearrangement joins TRBV6-2 or TRBV6-3 to TRBJ2-6, with D possibly matching TRBD1 (5 bases). The germline V gene encodes CDR1 MNHEY and CDR2 SVGEGT. The CDR3 spans 17 residues. CDR3 loop: CASSYSGRSSGANVMTF. DNA for the CDR3: TGTGCCAGCAGTTACAGTGGCAGGTCCTCTGGGGCCAACGTCATGACTTTC.

In its sample, this clonotype was seen many times. The V gene is TRBV5-1, the J gene TRBJ1-1, with D tentatively TRBD1 (5 bases). Germline V lookup: CDR1 SGHRS, CDR2 YFSETQ. V lost 0 bases and J 2 bases, leaving 8 bases between the germline ends. This CDR3 contains 14 residues. DNA of the CDR3: TGCGCCAGCAGCTTGGACAGGTATAACACTGAAGCTTTCTTT. Its translation is CASSLDRYNTEAFF.